The source of this T cell receptor beta chain is a study of T cell changes during pregnancy in multiple sclerosis. Using immunoSEQ multiplex PCR, the repertoire was profiled, and TCRdb retains in-frame clones only, with some absent. The sample lists some 80,000 clones, 94% occurring once. This CDR3 comprises 13 residues. The sample was CD4+ T cells from peripheral blood mononuclear cells, taken after pregnancy. The chain has TRBV21-1 and TRBJ2-1; TRBD2, the D gene given by the table, was not confirmed from the DNA. TRBV21-1 is a documented pseudogene. This receptor was taken from a female donor with multiple sclerosis, enrolled in a pregnancy study. The CDR3 region has the DNA TGTGCCAGCATCCCTGGACTAGGCAATGAGCAGTTCTTC. Encoded protein: CASIPGLGNEQFF.